Following are 20 T cell receptor beta chains from one sample sequenced in a study of regulatory T cells in long-lasting Graves disease. Arm-PCR of CDR3 regions with iRepertoire HTBI primers generated TCR beta libraries. Each CDR3 protein is one row after TCRdb ran MiXCR on the multiplex PCR reads. The sample lists a few hundred thousand distinct CDR3 sequences, approximately 12% occurring once. Time point reported: newly diagnosed GD, antithyroid drugs for less than 3 months. Scientists built the TCR library using RNA that was extracted from PBMCs. This sample also belongs to another study, concerning T cells in Graves' hyperthyroidism and ophthalmopathy.

Source: peripheral blood mononuclear cells (PBMCs), taken at new diagnosis, from a patient treated with antithyroid drugs. The receptors here all came from a woman aged 18-29 years with Graves disease.

The sample holds many counts of this clonotype. In DNA form, the CDR3 reads TGTGCCAGCAGCTCCTCCAGGGAGTCCACTAATGAAAAACTGTTTTTT. This gives the protein CASSSSRESTNEKLFF. The chain carries TRBV7-9 and TRBJ1-4; D may be TRBD1 (5 bases). V was shortened by 4 bases and J by 2 bases, with 14 bases between the two germline ends. The germline gives CDR1 SEHNR, CDR2 FQNEAQ (reference sequence). This CDR3 contains 16 residues.

This clonotype was detected only a few times. The V gene is TRBV10-3, the J gene TRBJ2-5, with 11 nucleotides matching TRBD1. The CDR3 length is 15 residues. With V trimmed by 5 bases and J by 3 bases, 5 bases remained unmatched. In germline, CDR1 is ENHRY, CDR2 SYGVKD. The CDR3 spells CAISRDRGSEETQYF. The CDR3 DNA is TGTGCCATCAGTCGGGACAGGGGGTCGGAAGAGACCCAGTACTTC.

V usage is TRBV24-1 and J usage is TRBJ2-3; a weak D match, TRBD2 (6 bases). The germline V and J ends were trimmed by 7 bases and 1 base, with 14 bases remaining between them. Germline V CDR1 and CDR2: KGHDR, SFDVKD. This CDR3 has 15 amino acids. CDR3 region: CATSHYTGGTDTQYF. CDR3 coding DNA: TGTGCCACCAGCCATTACACGGGAGGCACAGATACGCAGTATTTT.

There are many counts of this clonotype. The rearrangement links TRBV28 to TRBJ2-7; 8 bases line up with TRBD1. CDR1 and CDR2 (germline): MDHEN, SYDVKM. V was clipped by 6 bases and J by 1 base; unmatched bases: 20. This CDR3 spans 19 amino acids. This CDR3 reads CASSNNLRQGPLMSYEQYV. The CDR3 region has the DNA TGTGCCAGCAGCAATAACTTGAGACAGGGGCCCTTAATGTCCTACGAGCAGTACGTC.

V usage is TRBV6-2 or TRBV6-3 and J usage is TRBJ2-7; D perhaps matches TRBD2 (6 bases). Germline V gives CDR1 MNHEY, CDR2 SVGEGT. The CDR3 consists of 14 residues. The V end lost 5 bases, the J end lost 3 bases, and 14 bases lay between the germline ends. This chain's CDR3 is CASSESRGFYEQYV. Here the CDR3 DNA reads TGTGCCAGCAGTGAATCGCGGGGTTTCTACGAGCAGTACGTC.

This clonotype showed up many times. The chain is built from TRBV9 and TRBJ1-5; no definite D call. The CDR3 runs 14 residues. The germline V gene encodes CDR1 SGDLS and CDR2 YYNGEE. The ends were cut back, 3 bases at V and 3 bases at J, with 10 bases in the middle. CDR3 loop: CASSGAGYNQPQHF. The CDR3 DNA sequence: TGTGCCAGCAGCGGAGCAGGCTACAATCAGCCCCAGCATTTT.

The table lists this clonotype with many counts. The V call is TRBV18, the J call TRBJ1-3, with D possibly matching TRBD1 (6 bases). The CDR3 has 16 residues. V lost 5 bases, J lost 0 bases, and 14 bases lay in between. Germline CDR1 and CDR2: KGHSH and LQKENI. The CDR3 DNA sequence: TGTGCCAGCTCAACGACAGGAACCTTCTCTGGAAACACCATATATTTT. It is translated as CASSTTGTFSGNTIYF. Using reference TRBV18 and TRBJ1-3 for the parts outside the CDR3, the full variable domain is NAGVMQNPRHLVRRRGQEARLRCSPMKGHSHVYWYRQLPEEGLKFMVYLQKENIIDESGMPKERFSAEFPKEGPSILRIQQVVRGDSAAYFCASSTTGTFSGNTIYFGEGSWLTVV.

In this sample, this clonotype turned up many times. This chain links TRBV12-3 or TRBV12-4 with TRBJ1-3; 7 bases match TRBD1. The CDR3 runs 14 residues. J gave up 7 bases and V 6 bases, and 9 bases lay outside the gene matches. CDR3 protein: CASRRQGVRNTIYF. CDR3 DNA: TGTGCCAGCAGACGACAGGGAGTTAGGAACACCATATATTTT.

The sample holds many counts of this clonotype. The chain joins TRBV6-9 to TRBJ2-5; D not resolved. The CDR3 runs to 13 residues. The V and J ends lost 3 bases and 5 bases respectively, with 10 bases between them. Germline CDR1 MNHGY, CDR2 SVAAGI. The CDR3 DNA reads TGTGCCAGCAGTTACGTTGGGGTGGAGACCCAGTACTTC. Translated, it gives CASSYVGVETQYF.

This clonotype was recorded at least ten times. The genes are TRBV15 and TRBJ1-1; D is unclear. Germline V gene data show CDR1 as LNHNV and CDR2 as YYDKDF (reference sequence). The CDR3 is made up of 12 amino acids. The ends were cut back, 8 bases at V and 1 base at J, with 8 bases in the middle. This chain's CDR3 is CATHSGNTEAFF. The CDR3 DNA reads as TGTGCCACCCACTCTGGGAACACTGAAGCTTTCTTT.

In this sample, this clonotype turned up many times. This chain connects TRBV6-1 to TRBJ2-2; D assignment may be TRBD1 or TRBD2 (6 bases each). The V end lost 5 bases, the J end lost 8 bases, and 21 bases lay between the germline ends. The CDR3 covers 16 residues. Germline CDR1 reads MNHNS; CDR2 reads SASEGT. The CDR3 DNA is TGTGCCAGCAGTCCCCCGGGGGCCCTACTGGGAGGGGAGCTGTTTTTT. Translated: CASSPPGALLGGELFF.

This clonotype was recorded at least ten times. The genes are TRBV5-6 and TRBJ2-3, with TRBD1 as a possible D gene (5 bases). Trimming left V 4 bases short and J 2 bases short, with 8 bases between. The CDR3 has 13 amino acids. Germline assignment: CDR1 SGHDT and CDR2 YYEEEE. CDR3 sequence (DNA): TGTGCCAGCAGCCCGACAGCCACAGATACGCAGTATTTT. It codes for CASSPTATDTQYF. Full variable domain (outside the CDR3, taken from reference TRBV5-6 and TRBJ2-3): DAGVTQSPTHLIKTRGQQVTLRCSPKSGHDTVSWYQQALGQGPQFIFQYYEEEERQRGNFPDRFSGHQFPNYSSELNVNALLLGDSALYLCASSPTATDTQYFGPGTRLTVL.

For this clonotype: A read error may be the cause here, since a much bigger clone is one base away. The J gene is TRBJ2-1, the V gene TRBV5-5; 8 nucleotides align to TRBD2. Germline assignment: CDR1 SGHKS and CDR2 YYEKEE (reference sequence). The V and J ends lost 5 bases and 9 bases, in that order; junction bases with no gene match: 13. This CDR3 region has 15 residues. The CDR3 DNA is TGTGCCAGCAGTTCTGGGACTAGTTTTAAGGGTGAGCAGTTCTTC. Amino acid sequence: CASSSGTSFKGEQFF.

This clonotype has just a few counts. J is TRBJ1-2 and V is TRBV15; D not certain. Per the germline V gene, CDR1 is LNHNV and CDR2 is YYDKDF (reference sequence). The CDR3 is 16 residues long. V was trimmed by 0 bases and J by 4 bases, leaving 15 bases between them. CDR3 DNA: TGTGCCACCAGCAGAGATATTTTAGGGTCGGGCTATGGCTACACCTTC. It encodes CATSRDILGSGYGYTF.

Only a few counts were recorded for this clonotype. The chain links TRBV5-1 to TRBJ1-6; 8 nucleotides line up with TRBD1. The germline V gene encodes CDR1 SGHRS and CDR2 YFSETQ. This CDR3 is built from 16 residues. The J segment lost 9 bases and the V segment lost 0 bases, leaving 8 bases of the junction unmatched. The CDR3 spells CASSLGLGQGISPLHF. In DNA form, the CDR3 reads TGCGCCAGCAGCTTGGGGCTTGGACAGGGTATTTCACCCCTCCACTTT. The full variable domain, in which reference TRBV5-1 and TRBJ1-6 provide the parts outside the CDR3, is KAGVTQTPRYLIKTRGQQVTLSCSPISGHRSVSWYQQTPGQGLQFLFEYFSETQRNKGNFPGRFSGRQFSNSRSEMNVSTLELGDSALYLCASSLGLGQGISPLHFGNGTRLTVT.

The chain recombines TRBV12-5 with TRBJ2-7; 10 bases match TRBD2. The CDR3 covers 17 residues. V lost 5 bases to trimming and J lost 0 bases; unmatched junction nucleotides: 10. From germline, CDR1 is LGHNT and CDR2 FRNRAP. CDR3 DNA: TGTGCTAGTGGTCGCGGACTAGCGGACAGTAGCTCCTACGAGCAGTACGTC. It specifies CASGRGLADSSSYEQYV.

This clonotype has ten or more counts. The chain links TRBV13 to TRBJ1-2; 9 bases agree with TRBD1. V dropped 5 bases and J dropped 2; count of bases not matched to a gene: 6. Germline V gene data show CDR1 as PRHDT and CDR2 as FYEKMQ (reference sequence). The CDR3 is 15 amino acids. CDR3 in amino acids: CASSHRGQGNYGYTF. CDR3 nucleotides: TGTGCCAGCAGCCACAGGGGGCAGGGGAACTATGGCTACACCTTC.

This clonotype occurred many times. This chain connects TRBV28 to TRBJ2-1; D might be TRBD2 (5 bases). This CDR3 has 12 residues. CDR1 and CDR2 (germline): MDHEN, SYDVKM. The V end was cut by 4 bases, the J end by 5 bases, with 6 bases between. The CDR3 protein is CASSYGDNEQFF. The CDR3 DNA follows: TGTGCCAGCAGTTACGGGGACAATGAGCAGTTCTTC.

In its sample, this clonotype was seen many times. The chain employs TRBV5-5 and TRBJ2-7; 7 bases agree with TRBD1. CDR1 and CDR2 (germline): SGHKS, YYEKEE (reference sequence). V lost 4 bases and J lost 7; bases outside the gene matches: 14. CDR3 size: 15 residues. The CDR3 loop is CASSPGQPGLVEQYV. The DNA for the CDR3 is TGTGCCAGCAGCCCGGGACAGCCGGGCCTTGTTGAGCAGTACGTC.

This clonotype showed up many times. V and J are TRBV6-2 or TRBV6-3 and TRBJ2-7; D perhaps matches TRBD2 (5 bases). V lost 7 bases and J 8 bases, leaving 15 bases between the germline ends. The CDR3 sequence is 12 residues long. CDR1 is MNHEY, CDR2 SVGEGT, per germline. The CDR3: CASTTLPGKQYF. In DNA, the CDR3 is TGTGCCAGCACCACGCTCCCGGGAAAGCAGTACTTC.